These 9 T cell receptor beta chains share one sample of origin, sequenced in a study of response to subunit inactivated influenza vaccine. TCRdb recomputed calls from the RT-PCR reads with MiXCR, one row per CDR3 protein. Of hundreds of thousands of distinct CDR3 sequences in the sample, roughly 14% were seen once. Sequencing used PBMCs from blood, obtained 12 days after vaccination. Receptors originate from a man aged 45-65 years who received an inactivated influenza vaccine.

This clonotype occurred a few times. The rearrangement uses TRBV7-6 and TRBJ2-7; D unclear. This CDR3 comprises 13 residues. V was clipped by 2 bases and J by 0 bases, with 5 bases between them. Germline CDR1 SGHVS, CDR2 FNYEAQ. The CDR3 DNA sequence: TGTGCCAGCAGCTTAATGAGCTCCTACGAGCAGTACTTC. Amino acid sequence: CASSLMSSYEQYF.

This sequence joins TRBV4-2 and TRBJ2-2; no clear D gene. V lost 4 bases and J lost 6, with 18 bases in between. Germline lookup yields CDR1 LGHNA and CDR2 YNFKEQ. The CDR3 contains 16 residues. CDR3 sequence: CASSPRAQNMAGELFF. CDR3 DNA: TGTGCCAGCAGCCCCCGGGCACAGAACATGGCCGGGGAGCTGTTTTTT.

Comment on this clonotype: Relative to the germline gene, one junction end is altered; a read error may explain this. The rearrangement uses TRBV20-1 and TRBJ2-3, with 11 bases aligning to TRBD2. The CDR3 has 17 amino acids. Germline V gene sequence: CDR1 DFQATT, CDR2 SNEGSKA (reference sequence). CDR3 nucleotides: TGCTGTGCTGGGTCCCCACTAGCGGGAGATAGCACAGATACGCAGTATTTT. It specifies CCAGSPLAGDSTDTQYF.

Ten or more counts support this clonotype. This sequence joins TRBV7-2 and TRBJ2-2; no reliable D call. V lost 5 bases and J lost 12, with 10 bases in between. The germline V gene has CDR1 SGHTA and CDR2 FQGNSA. This CDR3 has 11 amino acids. CDR3 amino acids: CASSLSYKLFF. DNA of the CDR3: TGTGCCAGCAGCCTTTCCTATAAGCTGTTTTTT.

In this sample, this clonotype turned up a few times. The rearrangement uses TRBV29-1 and TRBJ2-7; D is possibly TRBD2 (6 bases). Per germline, CDR1 SQVTM and CDR2 ANQGSEA. Trimming stripped 6 bases from V and 0 bases from J, with 15 bases between. The CDR3 spans 14 residues. The CDR3 bases are TGCAGCGTGGCCGGAGCTAGCGACTCCTACGAGCAGTACTTC. It is translated as CSVAGASDSYEQYF.

The table lists this clonotype with a few counts. V usage is TRBV20-1 and J usage is TRBJ1-5; 8 bases are a match to TRBD1. This CDR3 has 15 residues. The trim removed 0 bases at V and 7 bases at J, leaving 8 bases unmatched. Germline V gene lookup returns CDR1 DFQATT and CDR2 SNEGSKA (reference sequence). CDR3 amino acids: CSARDAGGAGQPQHF. CDR3 coding DNA: TGCAGTGCTAGAGACGCAGGGGGCGCTGGCCAGCCCCAGCATTTT.

The table lists this clonotype with a count of one. In nucleotides, the CDR3 is TGTGCCAGCGGTCCTAGCGGGGGGGCGTACGAGCAGTACTTC. The encoded protein is CASGPSGGAYEQYF. The chain uses TRBV27 and TRBJ2-7; 12 positions agree with TRBD2. The ends lost 8 bases at V and 4 bases at J; junction bases unmatched: 6. The length of the CDR3 is 14 residues. Germline V lookup: CDR1 MNHEY, CDR2 SMNVEV (reference sequence).

The CDR3 DNA sequence: TGCAGCGTTGAAGATAATTACGAGCAGTACTTC. It encodes CSVEDNYEQYF. The chain couples TRBV29-1 to TRBJ2-7; D gene unclear. The germline gives CDR1 SQVTM, CDR2 ANQGSEA. CDR3 size: 11 residues. The V end lost 0 bases, the J end lost 4 bases, and 4 bases lay between the germline ends.

Only a few counts were recorded for this clonotype. This chain uses TRBV7-2 with TRBJ2-7, with 8 bases that match TRBD1. Losses at the gene ends were 5 bases for V and 3 bases for J; bases not matched to a gene: 9. The CDR3 has 15 amino acids. Germline assignment: CDR1 SGHTA and CDR2 FQGNSA. The CDR3 here is CASSQAGTGIYEQYF. CDR3 DNA sequence: TGTGCCAGCAGCCAGGCCGGGACAGGCATCTACGAGCAGTACTTC.